The clone carrying this T cell receptor beta chain has more than one count but fewer than ten. These data belong to a study of CD8+ T cells in alopecia areata. Trimming pared 6 bases from V and 4 bases from J, leaving 4 bases between. CDR1 and CDR2 from the germline V gene are LNHDA and SQIVND (reference sequence). The CDR3 runs 11 residues. Extracted from the samples, RNA was reverse transcribed into cDNA to serve as the sequencing template. Some clones are missing from TCRdb's copy, which holds only in-frame ones; the method was immunoSEQ multiplex PCR. The table shows more than 100,000 clones, with roughly 58% occurring only once.

Sample: CD4+ T cells sorted from blood, taken at week 0. The TCR sequence derives from a human donor with alopecia areata. J is TRBJ2-1 and V is TRBV19; D gene uncertain. The CDR3 region is CASRRYNEQFF. The CDR3 DNA sequence: TGTGCCAGTAGGAGATACAATGAGCAGTTCTTC.